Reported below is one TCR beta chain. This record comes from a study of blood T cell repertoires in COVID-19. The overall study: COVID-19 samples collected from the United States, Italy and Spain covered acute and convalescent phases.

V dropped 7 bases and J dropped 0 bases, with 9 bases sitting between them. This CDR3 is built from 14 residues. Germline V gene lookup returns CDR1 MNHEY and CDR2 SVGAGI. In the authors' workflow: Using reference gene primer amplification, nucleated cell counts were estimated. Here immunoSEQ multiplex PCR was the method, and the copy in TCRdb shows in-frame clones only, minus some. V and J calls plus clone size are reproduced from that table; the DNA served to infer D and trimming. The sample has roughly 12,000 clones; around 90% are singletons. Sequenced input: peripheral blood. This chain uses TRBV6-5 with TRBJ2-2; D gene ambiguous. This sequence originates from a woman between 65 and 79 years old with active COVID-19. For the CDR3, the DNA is TGTGCCAGCATGACCACTACGAACACCGGGGAGCTGTTTTTT. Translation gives CASMTTTNTGELFF.